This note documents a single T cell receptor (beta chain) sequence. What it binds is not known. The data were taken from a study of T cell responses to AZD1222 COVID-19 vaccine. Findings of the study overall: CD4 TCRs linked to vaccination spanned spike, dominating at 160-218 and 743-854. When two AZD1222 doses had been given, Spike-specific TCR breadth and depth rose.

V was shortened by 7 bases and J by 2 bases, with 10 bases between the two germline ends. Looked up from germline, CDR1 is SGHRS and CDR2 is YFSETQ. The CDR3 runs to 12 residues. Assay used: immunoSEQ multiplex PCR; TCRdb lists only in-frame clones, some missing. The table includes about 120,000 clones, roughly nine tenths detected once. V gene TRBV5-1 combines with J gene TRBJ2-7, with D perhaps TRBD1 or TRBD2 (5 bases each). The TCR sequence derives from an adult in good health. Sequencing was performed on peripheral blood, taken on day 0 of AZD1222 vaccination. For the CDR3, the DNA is TGCGCCAGCCGGGACGGAACCTACGAGCAGTACTTC. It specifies CASRDGTYEQYF.